This T cell receptor (beta chain) was identified during a study of blood T cell repertoires in COVID-19. The CDR3 extends over 14 amino acids. V was shortened by 5 bases and J by 1 base, with 11 bases between the two germline ends. Germline CDR1 LNHNV, CDR2 YYDKDF (reference sequence). Profiling relied on immunoSEQ multiplex PCR, and the TCRdb table lists in-frame clones only, not all of them. There are about 270,000 clones in the sample; more than 80% occur only once, and under 3% lies in the top ten. Cohorts were based on clinical histories the participants reported. The specimen was PBMCs or T cells enriched from blood (not recorded which). The rearrangement joins TRBV15 to TRBJ1-1, with TRBD1 as a possible D gene (6 bases). This TCR derives from a woman under 30 who had recovered from COVID-19. This CDR3 is CATSSQTGNTEAFF. CDR3 bases: TGTGCCACCAGCTCACAGACAGGGAACACTGAAGCTTTCTTT.